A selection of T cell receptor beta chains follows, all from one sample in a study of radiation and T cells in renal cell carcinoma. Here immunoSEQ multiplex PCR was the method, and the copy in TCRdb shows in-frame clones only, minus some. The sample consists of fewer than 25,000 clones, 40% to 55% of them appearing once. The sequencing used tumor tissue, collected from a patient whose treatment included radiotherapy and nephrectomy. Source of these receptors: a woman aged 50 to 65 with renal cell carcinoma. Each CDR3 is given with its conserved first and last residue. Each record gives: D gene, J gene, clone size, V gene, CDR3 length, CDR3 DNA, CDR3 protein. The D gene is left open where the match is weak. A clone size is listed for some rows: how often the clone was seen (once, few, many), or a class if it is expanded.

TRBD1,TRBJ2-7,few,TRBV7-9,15,TGTGCCAGCAGCTTAGTTAGCAGGGGGACCTACGAGCAGTACTTC,CASSLVSRGTYEQYF
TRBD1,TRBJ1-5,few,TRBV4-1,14,TGCGCCAGCAGTCGGGACAGGGGCAATCAGCCCCAGCATTTT,CASSRDRGNQPQHF
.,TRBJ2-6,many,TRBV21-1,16,TGTGCCAGCAGCACCGCTACAGTCTCTGGGGCCAACGTCCTGACTTTC,CASSTATVSGANVLTF
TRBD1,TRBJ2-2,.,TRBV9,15,TGTGCCAGCAGCTTGCGGACAGGGGAGACCGGGGAGCTGTTTTTT,CASSLRTGETGELFF
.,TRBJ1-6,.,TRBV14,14,TGTGCCAGCAGCCAAGATAGGGGGGCCTCACCCCTCCACTTT,CASSQDRGASPLHF
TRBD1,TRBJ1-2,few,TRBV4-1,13,TGCGCCAGCAGCCACGGGACAGCAGGTGGCTACACCTTC,CASSHGTAGGYTF
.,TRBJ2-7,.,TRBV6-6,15,TGTGCCAGCAGTTACGGGGGGGCAGGGGTAGCCGAGCAGTACTTC,CASSYGGAGVAEQYF
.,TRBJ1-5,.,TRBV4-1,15,TGCGCCAGCAGCCAAGATTACAGGGCTAATCAGCCCCAGCATTTT,CASSQDYRANQPQHF
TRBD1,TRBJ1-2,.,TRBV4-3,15,TGCGCCAGCAGCCGTGGGACAGGGATGACCTATGGCTACACCTTC,CASSRGTGMTYGYTF
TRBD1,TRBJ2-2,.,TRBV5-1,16,TGCGCCAGCAGCGCGACAGGGGGCGCGGACACCGGGGAGCTGTTTTTT,CASSATGGADTGELFF
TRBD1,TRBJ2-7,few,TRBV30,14,TGTGCCTGGAGGGGGACAGGGATACCCTACGAGCAGTACTTC,CAWRGTGIPYEQYF
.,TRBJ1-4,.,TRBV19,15,TGTGCCAGTAGCCCCGGGACGGCAACTAATGAAAAACTGTTTTTT,CASSPGTATNEKLFF
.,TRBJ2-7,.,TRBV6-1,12,TGTGCCAGCTCGGACCGGCTCTACGAGCAGTACTTC,CASSDRLYEQYF
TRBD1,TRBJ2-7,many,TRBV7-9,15,TGTGCCAGCAGCCAGACGACAGGGGGCCGGAACGAGCAGTACTTC,CASSQTTGGRNEQYF